This TCR beta chain was identified in a study of shared clonotypes between healthy human individuals. This CDR3 has 16 amino acids. V lost 0 bases to trimming and J lost 4 bases, with 13 bases between them. Germline values: CDR1 LNHNV, CDR2 YYDKDF (reference sequence). Overall study findings and caveats: Naive subsets generally had larger estimated richness than memory subsets.

TCRdb's table, derived via immunoSEQ multiplex PCR, lists solely in-frame clones and lacks some. The table records 1 million to 1.3 million clones, more than 75% of them present only once. Of note for this clone: Its matching antigen is unknown.

The sequenced sample was memory CD4+ T cells from PBMCs. Documented subset: CD45RA-negative fraction. The clonotype comes from a young man in good health. Some clones in this sample may be carry-over from other donors' samples. The gene calls are TRBV15 and TRBJ1-3; tentatively, D is TRBD1 (5 bases). CDR3 sequence: CATSRDSRARGNTIYF. The CDR3 DNA reads as TGTGCCACCAGCAGAGATTCCAGGGCGCGAGGAAACACCATATATTTT. Full variable domain (remainder filled in from reference TRBV15 and TRBJ1-3): DAMVIQNPRYQVTQFGKPVTLSCSQTLNHNVMYWYQQKSSQAPKLLFHYYDKDFNNEADTPDNFQSRRPNTSFCFLDIRSPGLGDTAMYLCATSRDSRARGNTIYFGEGSWLTVV.